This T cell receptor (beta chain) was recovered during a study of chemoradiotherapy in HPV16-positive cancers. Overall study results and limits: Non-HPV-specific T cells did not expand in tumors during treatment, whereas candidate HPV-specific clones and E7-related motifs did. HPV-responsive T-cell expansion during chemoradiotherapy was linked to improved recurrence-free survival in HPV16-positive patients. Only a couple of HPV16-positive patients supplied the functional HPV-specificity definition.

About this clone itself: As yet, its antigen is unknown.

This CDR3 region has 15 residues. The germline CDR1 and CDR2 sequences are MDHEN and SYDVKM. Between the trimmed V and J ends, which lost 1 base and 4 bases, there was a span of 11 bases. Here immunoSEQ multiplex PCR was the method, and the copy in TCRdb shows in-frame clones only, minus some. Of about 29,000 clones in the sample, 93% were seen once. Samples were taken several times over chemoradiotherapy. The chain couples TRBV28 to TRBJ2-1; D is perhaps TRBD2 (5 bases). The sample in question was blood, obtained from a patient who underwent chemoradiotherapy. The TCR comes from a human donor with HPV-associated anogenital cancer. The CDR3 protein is CASSLSVVAYNEQFF. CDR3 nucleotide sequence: TGTGCCAGCAGTTTATCCGTGGTAGCGTACAATGAGCAGTTCTTC.